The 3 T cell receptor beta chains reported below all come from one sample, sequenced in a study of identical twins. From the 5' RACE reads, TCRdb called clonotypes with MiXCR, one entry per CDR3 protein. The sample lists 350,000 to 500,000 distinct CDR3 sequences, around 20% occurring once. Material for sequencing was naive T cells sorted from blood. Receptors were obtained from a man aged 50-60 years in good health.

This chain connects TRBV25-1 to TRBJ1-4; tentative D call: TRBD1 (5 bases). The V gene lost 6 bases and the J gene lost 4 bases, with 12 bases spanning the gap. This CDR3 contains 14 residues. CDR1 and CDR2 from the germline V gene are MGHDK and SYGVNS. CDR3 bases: TGTGCCAGCAGGGTAACAGGAAATAATGAAAAACTGTTTTTT. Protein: CASRVTGNNEKLFF.

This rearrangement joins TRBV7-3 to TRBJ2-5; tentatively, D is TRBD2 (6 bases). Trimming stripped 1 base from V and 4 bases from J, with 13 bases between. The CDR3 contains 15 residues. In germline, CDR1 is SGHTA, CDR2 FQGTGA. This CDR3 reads CASSLSGAGRETQYF. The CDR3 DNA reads TGTGCCAGCAGCTTAAGCGGGGCCGGGCGAGAGACCCAGTACTTC.

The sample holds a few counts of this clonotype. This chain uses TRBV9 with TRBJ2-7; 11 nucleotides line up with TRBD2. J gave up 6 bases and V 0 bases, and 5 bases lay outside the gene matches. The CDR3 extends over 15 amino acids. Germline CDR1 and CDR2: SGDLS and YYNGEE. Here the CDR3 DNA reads TGTGCCAGCAGCGTAGGTAGCGGGAGGGCCGTCGAGCAGTACTTC. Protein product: CASSVGSGRAVEQYF.